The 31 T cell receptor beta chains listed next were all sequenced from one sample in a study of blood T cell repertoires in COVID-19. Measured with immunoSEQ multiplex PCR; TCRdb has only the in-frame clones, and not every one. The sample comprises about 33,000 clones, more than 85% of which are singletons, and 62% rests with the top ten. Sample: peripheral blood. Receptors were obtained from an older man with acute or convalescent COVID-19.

CDR3 region: CAQGSLAGSDTQYF. In DNA form, the CDR3 reads TGTGCCCAGGGGAGCTTAGCGGGGTCAGATACGCAGTATTTT. The V gene is TRBV30, the J gene TRBJ2-3; TRBD2 matches at 8 bases. Germline loops: CDR1 GTSNPN, CDR2 SVGIG (reference sequence). CDR3 size: 14 residues. V was pared by 8 bases and J by 4 bases, with 11 bases of the junction left unmatched.

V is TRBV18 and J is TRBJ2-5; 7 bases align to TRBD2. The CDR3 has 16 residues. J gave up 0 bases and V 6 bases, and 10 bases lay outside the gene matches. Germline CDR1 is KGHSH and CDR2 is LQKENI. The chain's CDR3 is CASSGGLGANQETQYF. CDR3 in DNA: TGTGCCAGCTCCGGAGGACTAGGGGCGAACCAAGAGACCCAGTACTTC. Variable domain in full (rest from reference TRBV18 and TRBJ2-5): NAGVMQNPRHLVRRRGQEARLRCSPMKGHSHVYWYRQLPEEGLKFMVYLQKENIIDESGMPKERFSAEFPKEGPSILRIQQVVRGDSAAYFCASSGGLGANQETQYFGPGTRLLVL.

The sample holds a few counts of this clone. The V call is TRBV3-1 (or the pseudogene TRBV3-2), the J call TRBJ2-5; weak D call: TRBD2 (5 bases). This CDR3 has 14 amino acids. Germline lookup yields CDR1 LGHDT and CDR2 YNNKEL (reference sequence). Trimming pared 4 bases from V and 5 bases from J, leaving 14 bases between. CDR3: CASSLYGIGETQYF. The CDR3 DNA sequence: TGTGCCAGCAGCCTCTACGGGATAGGGGAGACCCAGTACTTC.

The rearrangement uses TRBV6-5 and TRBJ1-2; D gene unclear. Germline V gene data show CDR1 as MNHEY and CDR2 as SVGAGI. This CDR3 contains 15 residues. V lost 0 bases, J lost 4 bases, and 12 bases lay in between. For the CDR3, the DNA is TGTGCCAGCAGTTACTCGATAGTGCATCTCTATGGCTACACCTTC. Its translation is CASSYSIVHLYGYTF.

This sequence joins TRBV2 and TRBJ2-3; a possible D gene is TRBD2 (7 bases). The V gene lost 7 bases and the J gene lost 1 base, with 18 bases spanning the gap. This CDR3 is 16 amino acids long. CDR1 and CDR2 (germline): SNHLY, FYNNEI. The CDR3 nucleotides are TGTGCCAGCACGGGGGGCTTGGCGGAAGGCACAGATACGCAGTATTTT. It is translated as CASTGGLAEGTDTQYF.

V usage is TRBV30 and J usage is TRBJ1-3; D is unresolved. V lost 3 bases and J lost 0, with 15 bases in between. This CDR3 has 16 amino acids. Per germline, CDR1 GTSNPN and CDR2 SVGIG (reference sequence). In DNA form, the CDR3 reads TGTGCCTGGAGAAAGTCACCCGGACTCTCTGGAAACACCATATATTTT. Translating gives CAWRKSPGLSGNTIYF.

CDR3 DNA: TGTGCCAGCTCACCCGGGGGGTATCAGCCCCAGCATTTT. As protein: CASSPGGYQPQHF. The chain links TRBV18 to TRBJ1-5; a possible D gene is TRBD1 (5 bases). The germline V and J ends were trimmed by 3 bases and 5 bases, with 8 bases remaining between them. In germline, CDR1 is KGHSH, CDR2 LQKENI. The CDR3 runs to 13 residues.

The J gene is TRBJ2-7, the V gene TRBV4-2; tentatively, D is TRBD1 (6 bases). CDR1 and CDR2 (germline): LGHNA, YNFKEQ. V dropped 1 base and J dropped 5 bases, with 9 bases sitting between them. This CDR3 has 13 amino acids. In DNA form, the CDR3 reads TGTGCCAGCAGCCAAGGGGACAACAACGAGCAGTACTTC. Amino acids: CASSQGDNNEQYF.

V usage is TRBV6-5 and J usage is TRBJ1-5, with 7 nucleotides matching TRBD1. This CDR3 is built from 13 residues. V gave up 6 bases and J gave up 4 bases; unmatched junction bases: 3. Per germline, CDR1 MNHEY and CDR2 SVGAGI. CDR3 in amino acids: CASRETGNQPQHF. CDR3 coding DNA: TGTGCCAGCAGGGAGACAGGGAATCAGCCCCAGCATTTT.

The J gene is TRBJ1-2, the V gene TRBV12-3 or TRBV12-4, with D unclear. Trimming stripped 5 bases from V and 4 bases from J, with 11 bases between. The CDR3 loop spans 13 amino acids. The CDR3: CASSPQRIYGYTF. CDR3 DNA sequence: TGTGCCAGCAGTCCCCAGAGGATCTATGGCTACACCTTC.

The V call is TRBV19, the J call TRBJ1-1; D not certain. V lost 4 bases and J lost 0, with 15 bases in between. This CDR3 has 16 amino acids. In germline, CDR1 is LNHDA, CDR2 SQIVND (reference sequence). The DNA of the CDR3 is TGTGCCAGTAGTACTTACAGTGTCGGCATGAACACTGAAGCTTTCTTT. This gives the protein CASSTYSVGMNTEAFF.

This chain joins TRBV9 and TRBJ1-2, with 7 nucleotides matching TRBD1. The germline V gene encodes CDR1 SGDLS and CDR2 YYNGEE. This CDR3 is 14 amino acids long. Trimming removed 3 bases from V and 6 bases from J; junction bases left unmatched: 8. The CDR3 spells CASSATDRVHGYTF. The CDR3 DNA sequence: TGTGCCAGCAGCGCTACAGACAGGGTCCATGGCTACACCTTC.

Here the CDR3 reads CASSPSENYGYTF. As DNA, the CDR3 is TGTGCCAGCTCACCGTCAGAAAACTATGGCTACACCTTC. V gene TRBV18 combines with J gene TRBJ1-2; D gene ambiguous. The CDR3 runs to 13 residues. Deletions cut 3 bases from V and 2 bases from J, with 7 bases between. Looked up from germline, CDR1 is KGHSH and CDR2 is LQKENI.

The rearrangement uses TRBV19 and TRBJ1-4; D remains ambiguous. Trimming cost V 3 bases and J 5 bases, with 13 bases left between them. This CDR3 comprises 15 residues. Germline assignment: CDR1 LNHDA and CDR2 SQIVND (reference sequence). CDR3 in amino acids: CASSIPRRANEKLFF. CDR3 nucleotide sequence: TGTGCCAGTAGTATCCCTCGCAGAGCGAATGAAAAACTGTTTTTT.

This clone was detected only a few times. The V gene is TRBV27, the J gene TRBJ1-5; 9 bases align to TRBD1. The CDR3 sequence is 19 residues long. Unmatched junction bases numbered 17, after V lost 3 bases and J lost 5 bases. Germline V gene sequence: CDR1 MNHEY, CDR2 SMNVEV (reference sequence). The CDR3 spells CASSFRGGMTGGHDQPQHF. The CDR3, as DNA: TGTGCCAGCAGTTTCCGGGGGGGAATGACAGGGGGTCACGATCAGCCCCAGCATTTT.

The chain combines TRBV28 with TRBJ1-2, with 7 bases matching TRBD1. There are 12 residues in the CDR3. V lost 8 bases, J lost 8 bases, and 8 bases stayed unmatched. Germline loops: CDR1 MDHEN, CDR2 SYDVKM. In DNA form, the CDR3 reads TGTGCCAGCTGTCGGCCAGGGGGAGGCTACACCTTC. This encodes CASCRPGGGYTF.

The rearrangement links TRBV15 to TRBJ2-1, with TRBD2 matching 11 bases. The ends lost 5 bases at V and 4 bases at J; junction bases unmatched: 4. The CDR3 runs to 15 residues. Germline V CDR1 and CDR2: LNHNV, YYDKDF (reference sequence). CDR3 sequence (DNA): TGTGCCACCAGCTACCTAGCGGGAGGATACAATGAGCAGTTCTTC. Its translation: CATSYLAGGYNEQFF.

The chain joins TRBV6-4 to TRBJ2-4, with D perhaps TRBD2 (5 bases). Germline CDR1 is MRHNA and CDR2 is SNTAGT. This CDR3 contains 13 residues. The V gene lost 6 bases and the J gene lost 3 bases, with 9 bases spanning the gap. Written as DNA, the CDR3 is TGTGCCAGCAGAGCTCGGGGCAAAAACATTCAGTACTTC. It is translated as CASRARGKNIQYF.

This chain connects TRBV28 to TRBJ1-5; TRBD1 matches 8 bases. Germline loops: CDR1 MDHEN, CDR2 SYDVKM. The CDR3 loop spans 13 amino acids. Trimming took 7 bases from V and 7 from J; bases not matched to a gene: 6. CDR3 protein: CASTLQGEQPQHF. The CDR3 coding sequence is TGTGCCAGCACCTTACAGGGGGAACAGCCCCAGCATTTT.

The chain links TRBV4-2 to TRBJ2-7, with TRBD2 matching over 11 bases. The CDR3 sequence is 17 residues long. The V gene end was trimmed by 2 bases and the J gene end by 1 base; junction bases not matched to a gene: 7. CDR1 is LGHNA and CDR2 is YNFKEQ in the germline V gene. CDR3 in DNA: TGTGCCAGCAGCCAACCTAGCGGGGGGTATATATCCTACGAGCAGTACTTC. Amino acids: CASSQPSGGYISYEQYF.

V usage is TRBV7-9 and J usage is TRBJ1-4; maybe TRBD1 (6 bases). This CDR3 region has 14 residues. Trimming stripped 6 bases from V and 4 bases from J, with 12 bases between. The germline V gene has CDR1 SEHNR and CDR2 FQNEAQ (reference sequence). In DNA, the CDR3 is TGTGCCAGCAGTCCGACAGGAAGTAATGAAAAACTGTTTTTT. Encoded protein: CASSPTGSNEKLFF.

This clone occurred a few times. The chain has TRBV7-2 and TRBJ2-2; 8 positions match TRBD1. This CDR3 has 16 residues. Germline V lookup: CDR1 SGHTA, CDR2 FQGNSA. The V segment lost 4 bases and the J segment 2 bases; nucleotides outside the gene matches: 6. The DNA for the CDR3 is TGTGCCAGCAGCTCCGGACAGGGCCGAAACACCGGGGAGCTGTTTTTT. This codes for CASSSGQGRNTGELFF.

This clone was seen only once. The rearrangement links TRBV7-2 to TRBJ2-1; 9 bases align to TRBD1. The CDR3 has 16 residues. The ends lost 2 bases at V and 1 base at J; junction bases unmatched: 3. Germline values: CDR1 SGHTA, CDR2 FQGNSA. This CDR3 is CASSLIGQGSYNEQFF. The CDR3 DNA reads TGTGCCAGCAGCTTAATAGGACAGGGGTCCTACAATGAGCAGTTCTTC.

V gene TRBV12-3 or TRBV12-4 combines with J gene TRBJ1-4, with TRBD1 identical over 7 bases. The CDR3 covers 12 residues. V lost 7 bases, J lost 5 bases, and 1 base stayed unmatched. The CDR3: CASNRGNEKLFF. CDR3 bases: TGTGCCAGCAACAGGGGAAATGAAAAACTGTTTTTT.

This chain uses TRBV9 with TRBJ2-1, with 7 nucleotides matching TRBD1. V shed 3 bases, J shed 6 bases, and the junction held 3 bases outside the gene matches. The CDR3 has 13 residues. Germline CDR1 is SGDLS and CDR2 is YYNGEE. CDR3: CASSDRDSNEQFF. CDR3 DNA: TGTGCCAGCAGCGACCGGGACAGCAATGAGCAGTTCTTC.

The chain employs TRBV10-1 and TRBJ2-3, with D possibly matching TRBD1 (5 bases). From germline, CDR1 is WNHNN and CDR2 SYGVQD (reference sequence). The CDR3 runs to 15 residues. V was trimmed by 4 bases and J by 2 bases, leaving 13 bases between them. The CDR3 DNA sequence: TGCGCCAGCAGTGGCGTGGCAGGGATCACAGATACGCAGTATTTT. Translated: CASSGVAGITDTQYF.

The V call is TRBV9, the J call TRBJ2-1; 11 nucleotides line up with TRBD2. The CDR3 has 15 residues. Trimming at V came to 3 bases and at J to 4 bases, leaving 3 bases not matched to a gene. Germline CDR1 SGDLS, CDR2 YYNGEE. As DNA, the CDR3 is TGTGCCAGCAGCGACACTAGCGGGAGTTACAATGAGCAGTTCTTC. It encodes CASSDTSGSYNEQFF. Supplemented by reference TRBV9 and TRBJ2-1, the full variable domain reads DSGVTQTPKHLITATGQRVTLRCSPRSGDLSVYWYQQSLDQGLQFLIQYYNGEERAKGNILERFSAQQFPDLHSELNLSSLELGDSALYFCASSDTSGSYNEQFFGPGTRLTVL.

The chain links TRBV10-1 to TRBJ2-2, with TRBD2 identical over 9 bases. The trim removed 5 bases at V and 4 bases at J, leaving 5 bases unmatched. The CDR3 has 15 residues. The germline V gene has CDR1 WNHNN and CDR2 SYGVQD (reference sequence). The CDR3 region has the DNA TGCGCCAGCAGTTACACTAGCGGGTTCACCGGGGAGCTGTTTTTT. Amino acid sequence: CASSYTSGFTGELFF.

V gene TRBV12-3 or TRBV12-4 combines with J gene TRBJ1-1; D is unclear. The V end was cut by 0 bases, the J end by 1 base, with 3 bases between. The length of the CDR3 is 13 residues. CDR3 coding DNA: TGTGCCAGCAGTTTAGCCCGGAACACTGAAGCTTTCTTT. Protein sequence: CASSLARNTEAFF.

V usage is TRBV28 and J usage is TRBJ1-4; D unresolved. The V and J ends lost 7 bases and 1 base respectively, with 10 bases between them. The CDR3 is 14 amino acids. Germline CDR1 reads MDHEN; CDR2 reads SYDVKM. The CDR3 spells CASKRSRTNEKLFF. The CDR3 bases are TGTGCCAGCAAACGGTCACGAACTAATGAAAAACTGTTTTTT.

The CDR3 DNA reads TGTGCCAGCAGAACTAGCGGGATCTACGAGCAGTACTTC. It translates to CASRTSGIYEQYF. The V and J genes are TRBV6-5 and TRBJ2-7, with 10 bases fitting TRBD2. This CDR3 has 13 residues. V was clipped by 6 bases and J by 3 bases; unmatched bases: 2. In germline, CDR1 is MNHEY, CDR2 SVGAGI.